Following are 11 T cell receptor beta chains from one sample sequenced in a study of T cells after posttransplantation cyclophosphamide. TCRdb's table, derived via immunoSEQ multiplex PCR, lists solely in-frame clones and lacks some. The data hold about 53,000 clones, with about 86% observed a single time. The sequenced sample was PBMCs. Every receptor here comes from a man aged 25 to 40 with a blood cancer, CMV-positive, and with a related stem cell donor.

This sequence joins TRBV19 and TRBJ2-3, with 8 bases aligning to TRBD2. The V gene's germline CDR1 is LNHDA and CDR2 SQIVND (reference sequence). The junction had 4 bases not matched to a gene; V was cut back by 4 bases and J by 1 base. The CDR3 totals 15 residues. The CDR3: CASSRFSGGTDTQYF. The CDR3 coding sequence is TGTGCCAGTAGTAGATTTAGCGGGGGCACAGATACGCAGTATTTT.

The chain couples TRBV7-2 to TRBJ2-5; 11 positions match TRBD2. In germline, CDR1 is SGHTA, CDR2 FQGNSA. This CDR3 has 15 residues. V trimming: 5 bases; J trimming: 2 bases; junction bases outside the gene matches: 4. The CDR3 region has the DNA TGTGCCAGCAGCAGACTAGCGGGGACACAAGAGACCCAGTACTTC. It is translated as CASSRLAGTQETQYF.

This clone was seen a few times. The chain carries TRBV5-1 and TRBJ1-1; D is possibly TRBD1 (6 bases). Germline V lookup: CDR1 SGHRS, CDR2 YFSETQ. The germline V and J ends were trimmed by 5 bases and 6 bases, with 14 bases remaining between them. The CDR3 totals 13 residues. DNA of the CDR3: TGCGCCAGCAGTGAATCAGGGGCGGCTGAAGCTTTCTTT. The encoded protein is CASSESGAAEAFF. The variable domain in full, completed from reference TRBV5-1 and TRBJ1-1, reads KAGVTQTPRYLIKTRGQQVTLSCSPISGHRSVSWYQQTPGQGLQFLFEYFSETQRNKGNFPGRFSGRQFSNSRSEMNVSTLELGDSALYLCASSESGAAEAFFGQGTRLTVV.

The table lists this clone with a few counts. The gene calls are TRBV6-5 and TRBJ1-2; TRBD1 agrees at 7 bases. V was clipped by 5 bases and J by 8 bases; unmatched bases: 14. Germline values: CDR1 MNHEY, CDR2 SVGAGI. The length of the CDR3 is 15 residues. CDR3 residues: CASSRTPTGIGGYTF. The CDR3 DNA sequence: TGTGCCAGCAGTCGAACACCGACAGGGATCGGCGGCTACACCTTC.

Worth noting for this clone: Its ends do not fully match the called genes, so a read error is possible. Distinct nucleotide sequences in the sample also encode this CDR3. V and J are TRBV7-2 and TRBJ2-5, with 10 bases that match TRBD2. The CDR3 is made up of 14 amino acids. The V gene's germline CDR1 is SGHTA and CDR2 FQGNSA. CDR3 coding DNA: TGTGCCAGCAGCCTAGCGGGAGAGCGGGAGACCCAGTACTTC. Protein sequence: CASSLAGERETQYF.

This chain joins TRBV5-1 and TRBJ2-3, with 12 bases matching TRBD2. V lost 0 bases and J lost 4; bases outside the gene matches: 3. The CDR3 runs 16 residues. CDR1 and CDR2 from the germline V gene are SGHRS and YFSETQ. The CDR3 DNA is TGCGCCAGCAGCTTGGGGTCTAGCGGGAGGGCAGATACGCAGTATTTT. Encoded protein: CASSLGSSGRADTQYF.

This clone was counted once. The chain carries TRBV5-1 and TRBJ2-7, with D maybe TRBD1 (7 bases). Germline V CDR1 and CDR2: SGHRS, YFSETQ. The CDR3 loop spans 15 amino acids. V lost 4 bases, J lost 6 bases, and 20 bases lay in between. CDR3 region: CASSRGAGGRGEQYF. For the CDR3, the DNA is TGCGCCAGCAGCCGCGGGGCAGGGGGACGGGGCGAGCAGTACTTC.

This chain links TRBV7-2 with TRBJ2-1, with D perhaps matching TRBD2 (5 bases). V lost 8 bases, J lost 7 bases, and 15 bases lay in between. The CDR3 consists of 13 residues. Germline V gene sequence: CDR1 SGHTA, CDR2 FQGNSA. The CDR3 region is CASLRPWENEQFF. In nucleotides, the CDR3 is TGTGCCAGCCTGCGGCCTTGGGAGAATGAGCAGTTCTTC.

The chain employs TRBV28 and TRBJ1-5; D unclear. The germline V gene encodes CDR1 MDHEN and CDR2 SYDVKM. V gave up 6 bases and J gave up 5 bases, with 5 bases separating them. CDR3 size: 11 residues. CDR3 nucleotide sequence: TGTGCCAGCAGATCTGATCAGCCCCAGCATTTT. It specifies CASRSDQPQHF.

The chain carries TRBV11-3 and TRBJ2-2, with 12 bases identical to TRBD2. The CDR3 has 19 residues. The V gene's germline CDR1 is SGHNT and CDR2 YENEEA. V was clipped by 6 bases and J by 6 bases; unmatched bases: 17. CDR3 DNA: TGTGCCAGCAGGGCCAGACTAGCGGGAGTTCGTTCGGACCCCGGGGAGCTGTTTTTT. It specifies CASRARLAGVRSDPGELFF.

The V gene is TRBV5-1, the J gene TRBJ2-1; a possible D gene is TRBD2 (5 bases). Trimming took off 2 bases at V and 3 bases at J, with 21 bases between the two ends. Looked up from germline, CDR1 is SGHRS and CDR2 is YFSETQ. This CDR3 has 18 residues. The CDR3 protein is CASSFSPFRENVYNEQFF. In DNA, the CDR3 is TGCGCCAGCAGCTTTAGCCCCTTTAGGGAGAATGTCTACAATGAGCAGTTCTTC.